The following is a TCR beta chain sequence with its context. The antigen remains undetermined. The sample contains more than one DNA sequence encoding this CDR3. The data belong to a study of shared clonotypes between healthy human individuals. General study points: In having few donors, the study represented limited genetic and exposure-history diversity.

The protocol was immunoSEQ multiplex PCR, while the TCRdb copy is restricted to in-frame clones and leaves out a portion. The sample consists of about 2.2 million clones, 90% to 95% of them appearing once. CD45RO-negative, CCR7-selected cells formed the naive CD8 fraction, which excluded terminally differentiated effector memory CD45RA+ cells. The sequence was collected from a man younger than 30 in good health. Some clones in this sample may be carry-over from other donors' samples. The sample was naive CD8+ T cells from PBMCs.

The CDR3 coding sequence is TGCAGCGTCGTAGGACTAGCGGGAGCCTACGAGCAGTACTTC. Translated, it gives CSVVGLAGAYEQYF. The V gene is TRBV29-1, the J gene TRBJ2-7, with 13 bases aligning to TRBD2. V was clipped by 6 bases and J by 2 bases; unmatched bases: 4. Germline V lookup: CDR1 SQVTM, CDR2 ANQGSEA. This CDR3 is 14 amino acids long.